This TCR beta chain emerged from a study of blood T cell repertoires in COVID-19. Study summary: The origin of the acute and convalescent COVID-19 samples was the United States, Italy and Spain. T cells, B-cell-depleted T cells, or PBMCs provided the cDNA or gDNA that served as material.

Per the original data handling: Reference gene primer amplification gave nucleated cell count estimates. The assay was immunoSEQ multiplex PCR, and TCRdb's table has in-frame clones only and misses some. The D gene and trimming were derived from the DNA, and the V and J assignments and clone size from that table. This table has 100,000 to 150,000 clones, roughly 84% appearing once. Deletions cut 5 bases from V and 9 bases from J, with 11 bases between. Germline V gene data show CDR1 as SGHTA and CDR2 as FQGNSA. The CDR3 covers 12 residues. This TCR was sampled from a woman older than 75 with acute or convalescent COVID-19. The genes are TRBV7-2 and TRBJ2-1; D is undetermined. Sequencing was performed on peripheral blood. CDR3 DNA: TGTGCCAGCAGCGGAGCAAGGCGTGAGCAGTTCTTC. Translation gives CASSGARREQFF.